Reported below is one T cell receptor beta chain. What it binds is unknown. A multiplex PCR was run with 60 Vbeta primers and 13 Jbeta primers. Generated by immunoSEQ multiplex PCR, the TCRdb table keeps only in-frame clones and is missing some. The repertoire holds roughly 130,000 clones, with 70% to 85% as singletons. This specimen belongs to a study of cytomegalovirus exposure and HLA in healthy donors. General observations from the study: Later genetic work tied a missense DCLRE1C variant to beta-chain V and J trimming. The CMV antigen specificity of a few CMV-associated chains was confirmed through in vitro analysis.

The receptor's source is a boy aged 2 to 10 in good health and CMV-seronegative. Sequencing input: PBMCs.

CDR3 sequence (DNA): TGTGCCAGTAGCGAAGGAGGTGCGGGAGCGACCGGGGAGCTGTTTTTT. This translates into CASSEGGAGATGELFF. The V call is TRBV19, the J call TRBJ2-2; 7 bases are a match to TRBD2. Germline lookup yields CDR1 LNHDA and CDR2 SQIVND (reference sequence). J gave up 5 bases and V 6 bases, and 12 bases lay outside the gene matches. There are 16 residues in the CDR3.